What follows describes a single TCR beta chain. The antigen is undetermined. The data derive from a study of PD-1 blockade in mismatch repair-deficient tumors. Every patient had mismatch repair deficiency by PCR or immunohistochemistry. The TCR-sequenced patients were a few responders to pembrolizumab. Study-wide results and limits: Tumor-resident clones, often absent from pretreatment blood, expanded after pembrolizumab and then contracted.

Trimming left V 0 bases short and J 7 bases short, with 6 bases between. The CDR3 length is 13 residues. CDR1 and CDR2 from the germline V gene are KGHSH and LQKENI. Some clones are missing from TCRdb's copy, which holds only in-frame ones; the method was immunoSEQ multiplex PCR. The table records roughly 110,000 clones, roughly 80% of them present only once. This receptor was obtained from an adult with mismatch repair-deficient cancer. The chain couples TRBV18 to TRBJ2-2; D is uncertain. This specimen consisted of peripheral blood, obtained roughly 13 months after starting pembrolizumab. CDR3 sequence: CASSPPLHGELFF. The CDR3 nucleotides read TGTGCCAGCTCACCACCGCTCCACGGGGAGCTGTTTTTT.